This T cell receptor (beta chain) originates from a study of cytotoxic CD8 clonotypes in ibrutinib-treated CLL. Measured with immunoSEQ multiplex PCR; TCRdb has only the in-frame clones, and not every one. The repertoire includes more than 200,000 clones, 75% to 80% of them detected once, and 11% sits in the top ten. CDR3 size: 16 residues. Trimming shortened V by 1 base and J by 2 bases, and 14 bases separated the two germline ends. Germline lookup yields CDR1 SGHAT and CDR2 FQNNGV. The source material was PBMCs, sampled after 12 months of ibrutinib treatment. The clonotype comes from a human donor with chronic lymphocytic leukemia. The chain uses TRBV11-2 and TRBJ2-5; D gene uncertain. The CDR3 here is CASSLVSDSTQETQYF. The CDR3 bases are TGTGCCAGCAGCTTAGTCTCCGACTCGACGCAAGAGACCCAGTACTTC.